This TCR beta chain was found in a study of T-cell memory formation after mild COVID-19 (dated by TCRdb to about 2021). With respect to the entire study: TCR sequence clusters from the two donors were largely donor specific. Longitudinal TCRalpha and TCRbeta repertoire sequencing tracked T-cell clones expanding and contracting after mild COVID-19 in a couple of donors. Two young, previously healthy adult volunteers, one female and one male, were included in the cohort. Paper-wide results and their limitations: Contracting CD4+ clones appeared mostly in the CM and EM memory subsets, whereas CD8+ clones were enriched in EMRA. SARS-CoV-2 specificity of the second-wave clones peaking on day 37 was not confirmed. The detection of some responding clones in pre-infection memory suggests that pre-existing cross-reactive memory T cells joined the SARS-CoV-2 response. Balanced CD4/CD8 phenotypes were observed for clones contracting from day 15 to 85, whereas a bias towards CD4+ was observed for a second wave of clones expanding from day 15 to 37. Only two mild cases were covered by the study, and larger cohorts that include severe cases with pre-infection samples were considered necessary.

This clonotype was observed at least ten times. Its antigen is currently not known. At one end, the junction sequence differs from germline, possibly due to a read error. CDR1 SGHRS and CDR2 YFSETQ are derived from the germline V gene. The CDR3 runs 12 residues from the cysteine to the phenylalanine. The DNA shown is the 36-base CDR3, in frame from base 1. PBMCs were isolated by Ficoll-Paque density gradient centrifugation. Instrument on record: Illumina NovaSeq 6000. cDNA libraries for TCRalpha and TCRbeta were prepared by 5'RACE using constant-segment primers, with sample barcodes and unique molecular identifiers added. RNA was extracted from every sample with Trizol reagent. Library amplification was performed in two PCR steps, and a second sample barcode and Illumina TruSeq adapters were introduced in the second step. Sequencing of libraries was performed on an Illumina NovaSeq with 2 x 150 bp paired-end reads. Per the original workflow: Reads were demultiplexed and collapsed into UMI-guided consensus sequences with migec v1.2.7. Using mixcr v2.1.11, UMI consensuses were aligned to TRA and TRB V and J templates and then assembled into clonotypes. Clonotypes were classified as expanded or contracted when called significant by both edgeR and NoisET, with noise models trained on biological replicates. For edgeR calls, a false discovery rate-adjusted p below 0.01 and a log2 fold-change threshold of 1 were applied. PCA with hierarchical clustering of max-normalized trajectories of the 1000 most abundant clonotypes was used as exploratory dynamics analysis. Separately sequenced CD4+ and CD8+ repertoires were used to assign a CD4 or CD8 phenotype to each responding clone. Using fastp trimming at Q25 and MiXCR clonotype assembly, TCRdb reanalyzed the public sequencing data and kept in-frame beta chains. For every CDR3 protein sequence, its rows merge into one entry that carries the most common genes and DNA. The V and J calls here are based on TCRdb, not the publication. The sample table holds about 620,000 distinct CDR3 sequences, of which more than 15% were seen once. Around 12% of the sample is taken by the ten largest.

The rearranged segments are TRBV5-1 and TRBJ2-3, with the D gene uncertain. The receptor was isolated from an adult woman who had mild COVID-19 (a few samples of this study predate the infection). The sample titles of this study are shuffled in the database, so cell type and time point are left out; the donor was told from shared clones. Sample: PBMCs or a T cell subset sorted from them (not recorded which). This receptor carries the CDR3 CASSLFTDTQYF. The DNA sequence is given as TGTGCCAGCAGCTTATTTACAGATACGCAGTATTTT.